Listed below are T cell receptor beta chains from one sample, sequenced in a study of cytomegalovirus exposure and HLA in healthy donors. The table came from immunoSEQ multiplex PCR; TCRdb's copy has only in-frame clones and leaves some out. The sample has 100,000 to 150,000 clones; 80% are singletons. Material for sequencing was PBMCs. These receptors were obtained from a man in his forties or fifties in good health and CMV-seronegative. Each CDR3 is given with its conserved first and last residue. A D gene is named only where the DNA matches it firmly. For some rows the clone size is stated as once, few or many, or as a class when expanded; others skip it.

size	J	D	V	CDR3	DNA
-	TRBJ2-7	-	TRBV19	CATETNNSFGGPLWYEQYF	TGTGCCACCGAGACAAACAATAGCTTCGGGGGGCCGCTATGGTACGAGCAGTACTTC
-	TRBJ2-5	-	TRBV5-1	CASSLSGEETQYF	TGCGCCAGCAGCTTGTCGGGGGAAGAGACCCAGTACTTC
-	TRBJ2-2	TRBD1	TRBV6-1	CASSGTGLTGELFF	TGTGCCAGCAGCGGGACAGGACTAACCGGGGAGCTGTTTTTT
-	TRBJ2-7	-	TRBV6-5	CASTNTGEQYF	TGTGCCAGCACCAATACCGGCGAGCAGTACTTC
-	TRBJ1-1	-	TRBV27	CASSHPGTLTEAFF	TGTGCCAGCAGCCACCCGGGAACCCTCACTGAAGCTTTCTTT
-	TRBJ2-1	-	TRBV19	CASSLEGAYNEQFF	TGTGCCAGTAGCCTGGAGGGGGCGTATAATGAGCAGTTCTTC
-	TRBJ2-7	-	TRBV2	CASSVRQGGQPEQYF	TGTGCCAGCAGTGTAAGGCAAGGGGGTCAACCCGAGCAGTACTTC
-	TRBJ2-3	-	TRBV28	CASTLRGDTQYF	TGTGCCAGCACCCTCCGGGGGGATACGCAGTATTTT
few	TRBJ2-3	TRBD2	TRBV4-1	CASQDNLAGSTDTQYF	TGCGCCAGCCAGGACAACCTAGCGGGGAGCACAGATACGCAGTATTTT
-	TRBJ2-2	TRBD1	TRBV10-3	CAISDSTGFGELFF	TGTGCCATCAGTGATTCGACAGGGTTCGGGGAGCTGTTTTTT
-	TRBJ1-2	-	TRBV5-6	CASSQTGFVYGYTF	TGTGCCAGCAGCCAAACAGGTTTCGTCTATGGCTACACCTTC
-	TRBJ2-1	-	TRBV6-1	CASSSGRSSYNEQFF	TGTGCCAGCAGTTCGGGAAGGAGCTCCTACAATGAGCAGTTCTTC
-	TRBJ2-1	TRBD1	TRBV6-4	CASSQDRGSYNEQFF	TGTGCCAGCAGTCAGGACAGGGGTTCCTACAATGAGCAGTTCTTC
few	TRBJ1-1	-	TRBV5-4	CASTSGGQRAEAFF	TGTGCCAGCACCTCTGGGGGCCAAAGGGCTGAAGCTTTCTTT
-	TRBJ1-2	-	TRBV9	CASSVEQLNYGYTF	TGTGCCAGCAGCGTAGAACAGCTTAACTATGGCTACACCTTC
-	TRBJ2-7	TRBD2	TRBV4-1	CASSQSLAGSDEQYF	TGCGCCAGCAGCCAAAGCCTAGCGGGATCGGACGAGCAGTACTTC
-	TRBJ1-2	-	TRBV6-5	CVSSLGQFNGYTF	TGTGTCAGCAGTTTAGGACAGTTCAATGGCTACACCTTC
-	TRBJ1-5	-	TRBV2	CASSESRGQPQHF	TGTGCCAGCAGTGAAAGCAGGGGCCAGCCCCAGCATTTT
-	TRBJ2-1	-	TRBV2	CASSWAGENEQFF	TGTGCCAGCTCATGGGCAGGGGAAAATGAGCAGTTCTTC
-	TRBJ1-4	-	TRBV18	CASSPDRWMDEKLFF	TGTGCCAGCTCACCTGACAGGTGGATGGATGAAAAACTGTTTTTT
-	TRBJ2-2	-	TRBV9	CASSQISGVNTGELFF	TGTGCCAGCAGCCAAATCTCAGGGGTTAACACCGGGGAGCTGTTTTTT
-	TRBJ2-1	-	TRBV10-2	CASLDGISYNEQFF	TGCGCCAGCCTGGACGGGATCTCCTACAATGAGCAGTTCTTC
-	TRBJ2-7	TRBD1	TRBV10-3	CAISPDRAHEQYF	TGTGCCATCAGCCCTGACAGGGCCCACGAGCAGTACTTC
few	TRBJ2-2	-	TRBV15	CATSSQATGELFF	TGTGCCACCAGCAGCCAGGCTACCGGGGAGCTGTTTTTT
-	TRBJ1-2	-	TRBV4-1	CASSQGLPGGYTF	TGCGCCAGCAGCCAGGGACTCCCAGGGGGCTACACCTTC
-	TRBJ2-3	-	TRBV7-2	CASSLVASSDTQYF	TGTGCCAGCAGCTTAGTGGCCTCTTCGGATACGCAGTATTTT
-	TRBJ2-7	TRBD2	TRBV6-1	CASSESAGGPYEQYF	TGTGCCAGCAGTGAATCAGCGGGAGGGCCCTACGAGCAGTACTTC
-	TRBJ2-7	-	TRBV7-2	CASSAGLVDYEQYF	TGTGCCAGCAGCGCGGGACTCGTTGACTACGAGCAGTACTTC
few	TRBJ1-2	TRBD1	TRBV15	CATSSGGNYGYTF	TGTGCCACCAGCTCAGGGGGCAACTATGGCTACACCTTC
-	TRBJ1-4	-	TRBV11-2	CASRDSREKLFF	TGTGCCAGCAGGGACAGCAGAGAAAAACTGTTTTTT
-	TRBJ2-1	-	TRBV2	CASSGRERLRNYNEQFF	TGTGCCAGCAGTGGGAGGGAGCGACTCAGAAACTACAATGAGCAGTTCTTC
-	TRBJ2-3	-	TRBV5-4	CASSLGVGGPTDTQYF	TGTGCCAGCAGCTTGGGGGTGGGGGGGCCGACAGATACGCAGTATTTT
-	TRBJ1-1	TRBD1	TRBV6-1	CASGGGTGLSTEAFF	TGTGCCAGCGGGGGGGGGACAGGGTTGTCCACTGAAGCTTTCTTT
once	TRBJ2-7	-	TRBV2	CASRAGPYEQYF	TGTGCCAGCAGAGCAGGGCCCTACGAGCAGTACTTC
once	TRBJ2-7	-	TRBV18	CASSLTPSYEQYF	TGTGCCAGCTCACTGACACCCTCCTACGAGCAGTACTTC
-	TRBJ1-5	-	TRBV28	CASSLFSYNQPQHF	TGTGCCAGCAGTTTATTCAGTTACAATCAGCCCCAGCATTTT
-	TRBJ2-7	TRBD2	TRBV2	CASSSGLAGGPHEQYF	TGTGCCAGCAGTTCGGGACTAGCGGGAGGGCCACACGAGCAGTACTTC
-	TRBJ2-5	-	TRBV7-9	CASSFWAPQETQYF	TGTGCCAGCAGCTTCTGGGCGCCGCAAGAGACCCAGTACTTC
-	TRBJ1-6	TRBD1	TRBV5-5	CASSLAGGQVSYNSPLHF	TGTGCCAGCAGCTTGGCCGGGGGACAGGTCTCCTATAATTCACCCCTCCACTTT
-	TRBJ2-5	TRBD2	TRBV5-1	CASSWTSGGRGGTQYF	TGCGCCAGCAGTTGGACTAGCGGGGGTCGGGGGGGGACCCAGTACTTC
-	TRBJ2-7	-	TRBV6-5	CASTPRGLSYEQYF	TGTGCCAGCACCCCGAGAGGGCTGAGCTACGAGCAGTACTTC
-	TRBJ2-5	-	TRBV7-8	CASSLRQQETQYF	TGTGCCAGCAGCTTGCGGCAGCAAGAGACCCAGTACTTC
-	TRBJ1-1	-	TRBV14	CASSQDEGSEAFF	TGTGCCAGCAGCCAAGACGAGGGTTCTGAAGCTTTCTTT
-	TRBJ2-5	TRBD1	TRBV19	CASSGSGTAQETQYF	TGTGCCAGTAGTGGATCTGGGACAGCCCAAGAGACCCAGTACTTC
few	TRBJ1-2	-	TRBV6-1	CASSESYYGYTF	TGTGCCAGCAGTGAGAGTTACTATGGCTACACCTTC
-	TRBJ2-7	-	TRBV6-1	CASSEMDRYEQYF	TGTGCCAGCAGTGAAATGGACAGATACGAGCAGTACTTC
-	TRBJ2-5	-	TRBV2	CASHLSRGLAGSQETQYF	TGTGCCAGCCATCTCTCCAGGGGGCTAGCGGGAAGTCAAGAGACCCAGTACTTC
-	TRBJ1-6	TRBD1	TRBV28	CASSFLHRGQNSPLHF	TGTGCCAGCAGTTTTCTGCACAGGGGGCAAAATTCACCCCTCCACTTT
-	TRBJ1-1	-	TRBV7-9	CASSLWPEAFF	TGTGCCAGCAGCTTATGGCCTGAAGCTTTCTTT
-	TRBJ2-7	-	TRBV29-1	CSVDGTNYEQYF	TGCAGCGTTGACGGGACAAATTACGAGCAGTACTTC